Listed below are T cell receptor beta chains from one sample, sequenced in a study of high-grade serous ovarian cancer treatment subgroups. The method was immunoSEQ multiplex PCR; TCRdb's version includes in-frame clones alone and lacks a portion of them. The table has some 40,000 clones, around three quarters seen once; the top ten hold 3.1%. Sample: tumor tissue. Receptors originate from a human donor with high-grade serous ovarian cancer. Both conserved end residues are part of each CDR3. Each record gives: D gene, V gene, clone size, J gene, CDR3 DNA, CDR3 protein. D genes are given only for firm matches. Expanded clones get a size class; other rows say once, few or many, or leave the size out.

TRBD1,TRBV7-2,-,TRBJ1-4,TGTGCCAGCAGCTTCGGGGGCAACCGGGACAGGGAAGATGAAAAACTGTTTTTT,CASSFGGNRDREDEKLFF
TRBD1,TRBV9,-,TRBJ1-5,TGTGCCAGCAGCCCATCAGGGGGTATCAATCAGCCCCAGCATTTT,CASSPSGGINQPQHF
TRBD2,TRBV7-3,-,TRBJ2-3,TGTGCCAGCAGCTTACCGACTAGCGGGAGTACAGATACGCAGTATTTT,CASSLPTSGSTDTQYF
-,TRBV7-3,few,TRBJ1-1,TGTGCCAGCAGCTTAGATAGCAACACTGAAGCTTTCTTT,CASSLDSNTEAFF
-,TRBV7-3,-,TRBJ2-7,TGTGCCAGCAGCTTAGGCCCGCACCCCTACGAGCAGTACTTC,CASSLGPHPYEQYF
TRBD2,TRBV15,-,TRBJ2-7,TGTGCCACCAGCAGAGGTTCACTAGCGGGACTCCCCTACGAGCAGTACTTC,CATSRGSLAGLPYEQYF
-,TRBV5-1,-,TRBJ2-4,TGCGCCAGCAGCTTGATGCTAGCCAAAAACATTCAGTACTTC,CASSLMLAKNIQYF
-,TRBV18,-,TRBJ2-7,TGTGCCAGCTCATTGACTGCTTCCTACGAGCAGTACTTC,CASSLTASYEQYF
TRBD2,TRBV7-6,-,TRBJ2-7,TGTGCCAGCAGCTCCTTTAGCGGGAGTGCCTACGAGCAGTACTTC,CASSSFSGSAYEQYF
TRBD2,TRBV12-5,-,TRBJ2-1,TGTGCTAGTGGTCCAATGGGACTAGAAGCGGAGGAGCAGTTCTTC,CASGPMGLEAEEQFF
-,TRBV25-1,-,TRBJ2-3,TGTGCCAGCAGACCCCGGGAGTCCAGCATTTATGCAGATACGCAGTATTTT,CASRPRESSIYADTQYF
TRBD2,TRBV14,-,TRBJ2-7,TGTGCCAGCAGCCAAGATCTAGGCGGGAAGGGACTAGCGGGAGACGAGCAGTACTTC,CASSQDLGGKGLAGDEQYF
-,TRBV4-3,-,TRBJ2-3,TGCGCCAGCAGCCAGATGACAGGGAGGACAGATACGCAGTATTTT,CASSQMTGRTDTQYF
TRBD2,TRBV6-5,-,TRBJ2-1,TGTGCCAGCAGTCTTAGACTAGCGGGGTCCAATGAGCAGTTCTTC,CASSLRLAGSNEQFF